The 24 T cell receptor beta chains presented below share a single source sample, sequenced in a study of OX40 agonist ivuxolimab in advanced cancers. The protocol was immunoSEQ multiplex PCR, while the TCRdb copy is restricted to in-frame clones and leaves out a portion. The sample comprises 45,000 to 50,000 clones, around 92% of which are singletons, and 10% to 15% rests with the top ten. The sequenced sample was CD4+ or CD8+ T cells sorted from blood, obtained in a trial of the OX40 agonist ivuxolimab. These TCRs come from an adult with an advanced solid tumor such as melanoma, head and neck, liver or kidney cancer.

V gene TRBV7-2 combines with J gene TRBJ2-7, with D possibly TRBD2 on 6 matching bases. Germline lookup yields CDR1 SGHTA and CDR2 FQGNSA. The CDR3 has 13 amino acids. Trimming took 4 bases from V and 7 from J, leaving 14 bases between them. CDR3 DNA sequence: TGTGCCAGCAGCTCCAAGGGGAGGAGTGAGCAGTACTTC. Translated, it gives CASSSKGRSEQYF.

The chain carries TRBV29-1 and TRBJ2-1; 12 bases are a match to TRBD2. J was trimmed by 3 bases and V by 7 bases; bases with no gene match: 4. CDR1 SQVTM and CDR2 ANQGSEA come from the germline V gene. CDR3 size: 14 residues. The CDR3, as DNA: TGCAGCGACAGGACTAGCGGGGTCTACAATGAGCAGTTCTTC. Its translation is CSDRTSGVYNEQFF.

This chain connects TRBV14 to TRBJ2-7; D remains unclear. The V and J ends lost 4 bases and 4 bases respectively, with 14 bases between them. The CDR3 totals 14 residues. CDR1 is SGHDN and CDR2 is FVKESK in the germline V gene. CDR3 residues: CASSPTWRWYEQYF. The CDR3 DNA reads TGTGCCAGCAGCCCTACATGGAGATGGTACGAGCAGTACTTC.

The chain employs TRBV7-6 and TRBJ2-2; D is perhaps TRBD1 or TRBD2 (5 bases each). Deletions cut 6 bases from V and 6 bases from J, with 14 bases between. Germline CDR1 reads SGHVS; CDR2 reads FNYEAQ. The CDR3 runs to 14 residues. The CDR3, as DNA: TGTGCCAGCAGTTCTACGGGGCCGGCCGGGGAGCTGTTTTTT. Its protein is CASSSTGPAGELFF.

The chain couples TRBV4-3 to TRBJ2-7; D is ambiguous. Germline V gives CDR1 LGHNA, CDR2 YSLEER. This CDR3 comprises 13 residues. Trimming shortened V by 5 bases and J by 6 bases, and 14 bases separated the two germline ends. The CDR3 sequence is CASSERITGEQYF. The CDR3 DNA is TGCGCCAGCAGCGAACGGATAACTGGCGAGCAGTACTTC.

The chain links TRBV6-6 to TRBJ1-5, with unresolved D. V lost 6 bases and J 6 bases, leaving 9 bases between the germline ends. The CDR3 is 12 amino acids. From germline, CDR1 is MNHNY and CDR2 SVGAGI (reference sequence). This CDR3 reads CASRNRGQPQHF. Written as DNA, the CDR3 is TGTGCCAGCAGGAACCGGGGTCAGCCCCAGCATTTT.

The CDR3 sequence is CASSVAEGTPFYGYTF. In DNA form, the CDR3 reads TGTGCCAGCAGCGTAGCTGAGGGCACCCCCTTTTATGGCTACACCTTC. J is TRBJ1-2 and V is TRBV9; D call uncertain. Looked up from germline, CDR1 is SGDLS and CDR2 is YYNGEE. Trimming took off 0 bases at V and 5 bases at J, with 17 bases between the two ends. The length of the CDR3 is 16 residues.

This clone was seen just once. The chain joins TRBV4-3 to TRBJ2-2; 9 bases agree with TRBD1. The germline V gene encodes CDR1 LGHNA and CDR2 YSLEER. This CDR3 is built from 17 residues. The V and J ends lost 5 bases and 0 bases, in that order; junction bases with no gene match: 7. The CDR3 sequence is CASSLNNRGPNTGELFF. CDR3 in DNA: TGCGCCAGCAGCTTAAACAACAGGGGGCCGAACACCGGGGAGCTGTTTTTT.

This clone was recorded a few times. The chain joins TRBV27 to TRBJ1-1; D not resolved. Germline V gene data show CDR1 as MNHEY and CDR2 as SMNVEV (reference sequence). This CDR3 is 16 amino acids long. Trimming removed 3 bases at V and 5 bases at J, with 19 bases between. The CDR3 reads CASSLLERVFGTEAFF. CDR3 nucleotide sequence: TGTGCCAGCAGTTTGCTCGAGCGTGTTTTTGGGACTGAAGCTTTCTTT.

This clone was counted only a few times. CDR3 loop: CASSSTGGGEQYF. The CDR3 DNA reads as TGTGCCAGCAGTTCCACCGGGGGTGGAGAGCAGTACTTC. The rearrangement links TRBV25-1 to TRBJ2-7; possible D gene TRBD2, 6 bases. This CDR3 spans 13 amino acids. V dropped 5 bases and J dropped 7 bases, with 15 bases sitting between them. The V gene's germline CDR1 is MGHDK and CDR2 SYGVNS.

CDR3 sequence reads: CASSEVQSNYNEQFF. CDR3 in DNA: TGTGCCAGCAGTGAGGTACAGAGCAACTACAATGAGCAGTTCTTC. This chain connects TRBV6-4 to TRBJ2-1; no firm D call. The CDR3 totals 15 residues. Germline lookup yields CDR1 MRHNA and CDR2 SNTAGT. Trimming removed 3 bases from V and 3 bases from J, with 12 bases in between.

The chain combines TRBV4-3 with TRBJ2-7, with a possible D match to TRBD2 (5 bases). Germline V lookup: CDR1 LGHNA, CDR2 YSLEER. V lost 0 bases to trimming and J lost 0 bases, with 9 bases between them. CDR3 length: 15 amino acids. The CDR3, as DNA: TGCGCCAGCAGCCAAGATGGAGGACTCTCCTACGAGCAGTACTTC. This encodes CASSQDGGLSYEQYF.

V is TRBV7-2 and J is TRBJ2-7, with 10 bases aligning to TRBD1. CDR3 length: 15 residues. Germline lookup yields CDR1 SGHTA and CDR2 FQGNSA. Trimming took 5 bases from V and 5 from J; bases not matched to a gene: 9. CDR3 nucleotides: TGTGCCAGCAGCCAAGGCCGGGACAGGGGCCACGAGCAGTACTTC. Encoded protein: CASSQGRDRGHEQYF.

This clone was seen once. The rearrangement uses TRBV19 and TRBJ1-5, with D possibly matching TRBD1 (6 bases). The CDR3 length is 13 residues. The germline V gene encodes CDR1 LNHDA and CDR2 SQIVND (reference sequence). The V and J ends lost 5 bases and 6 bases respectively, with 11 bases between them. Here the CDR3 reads CASSWQGGQPQHF. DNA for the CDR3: TGTGCCAGTAGTTGGCAAGGGGGTCAGCCCCAGCATTTT. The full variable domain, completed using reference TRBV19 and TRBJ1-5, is DGGITQSPKYLFRKEGQNVTLSCEQNLNHDAMYWYRQDPGQGLRLIYYSQIVNDFQKGDIAEGYSVSREKKESFPLTVTSAQKNPTAFYLCASSWQGGQPQHFGDGTRLSIL.

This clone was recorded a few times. DNA for the CDR3: TGTGCCATCAGTGAGGGACAGGGATCAGATACGCAGTATTTT. Translation gives CAISEGQGSDTQYF. This chain connects TRBV10-3 to TRBJ2-3; 8 bases are a match to TRBD1. The CDR3 loop spans 14 amino acids. V dropped 2 bases and J dropped 4; count of bases not matched to a gene: 2. Germline assignment: CDR1 ENHRY and CDR2 SYGVKD.

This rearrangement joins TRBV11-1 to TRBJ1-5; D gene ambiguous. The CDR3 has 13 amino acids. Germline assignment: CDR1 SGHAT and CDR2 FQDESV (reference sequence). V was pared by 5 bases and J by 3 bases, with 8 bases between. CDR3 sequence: CASSIGPNQPQHF. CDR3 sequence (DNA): TGTGCCAGCAGCATCGGGCCCAATCAGCCCCAGCATTTT.

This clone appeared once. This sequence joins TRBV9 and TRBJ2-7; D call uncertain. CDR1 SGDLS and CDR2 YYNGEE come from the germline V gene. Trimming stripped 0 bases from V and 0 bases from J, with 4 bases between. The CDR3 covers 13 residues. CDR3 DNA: TGTGCCAGCAGCGTAGGAGACTCCTACGAGCAGTACTTC. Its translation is CASSVGDSYEQYF.

The CDR3 DNA follows: TGTGCCAGCTCACCACCGGGAATCTATGGCTACACCTTC. Protein: CASSPPGIYGYTF. The gene calls are TRBV18 and TRBJ1-2; D uncertain. The CDR3 contains 13 residues. With 0 bases removed from V and 4 bases from J, the gap between germline ends came to 6 bases. Germline V lookup: CDR1 KGHSH, CDR2 LQKENI.

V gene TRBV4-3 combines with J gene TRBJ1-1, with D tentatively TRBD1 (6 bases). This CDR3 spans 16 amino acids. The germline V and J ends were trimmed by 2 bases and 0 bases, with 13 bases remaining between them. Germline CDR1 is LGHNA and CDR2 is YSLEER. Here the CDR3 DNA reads TGCGCCAGCAGCCAATGGGGGGCACTGGTGAACACTGAAGCTTTCTTT. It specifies CASSQWGALVNTEAFF.

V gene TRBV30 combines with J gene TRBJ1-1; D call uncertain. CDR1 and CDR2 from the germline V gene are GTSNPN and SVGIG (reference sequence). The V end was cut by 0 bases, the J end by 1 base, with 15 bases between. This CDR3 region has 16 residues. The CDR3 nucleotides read TGTGCCTGGAGTGTACCGCGATGGAGAACGAACACTGAAGCTTTCTTT. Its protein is CAWSVPRWRTNTEAFF.

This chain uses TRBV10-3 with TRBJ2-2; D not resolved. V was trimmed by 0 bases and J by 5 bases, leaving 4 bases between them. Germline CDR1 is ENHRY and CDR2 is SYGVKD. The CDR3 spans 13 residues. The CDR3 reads CAISESKTGELFF. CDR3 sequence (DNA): TGTGCCATCAGTGAGTCTAAGACCGGGGAGCTGTTTTTT.

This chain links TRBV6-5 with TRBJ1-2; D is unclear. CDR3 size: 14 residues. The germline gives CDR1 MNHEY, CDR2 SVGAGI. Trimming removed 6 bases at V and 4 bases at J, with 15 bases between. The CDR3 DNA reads TGTGCCAGCAGGGACGGACCGCTTGCCTATGGCTACACCTTC. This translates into CASRDGPLAYGYTF.

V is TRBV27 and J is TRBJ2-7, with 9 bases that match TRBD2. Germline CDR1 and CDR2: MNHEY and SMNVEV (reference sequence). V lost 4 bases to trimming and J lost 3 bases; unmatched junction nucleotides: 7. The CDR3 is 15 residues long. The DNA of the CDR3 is TGTGCCAGCAGTTCTCTTTCGACTAGCGGCTACGAGCAGTACTTC. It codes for CASSSLSTSGYEQYF.

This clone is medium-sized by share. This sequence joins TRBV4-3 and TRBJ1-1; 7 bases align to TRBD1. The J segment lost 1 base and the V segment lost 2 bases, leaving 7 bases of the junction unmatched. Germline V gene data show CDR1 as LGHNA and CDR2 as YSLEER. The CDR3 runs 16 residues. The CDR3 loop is CASSQYRGQSNTEAFF. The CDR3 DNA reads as TGCGCCAGCAGCCAATATCGGGGACAGTCGAACACTGAAGCTTTCTTT.